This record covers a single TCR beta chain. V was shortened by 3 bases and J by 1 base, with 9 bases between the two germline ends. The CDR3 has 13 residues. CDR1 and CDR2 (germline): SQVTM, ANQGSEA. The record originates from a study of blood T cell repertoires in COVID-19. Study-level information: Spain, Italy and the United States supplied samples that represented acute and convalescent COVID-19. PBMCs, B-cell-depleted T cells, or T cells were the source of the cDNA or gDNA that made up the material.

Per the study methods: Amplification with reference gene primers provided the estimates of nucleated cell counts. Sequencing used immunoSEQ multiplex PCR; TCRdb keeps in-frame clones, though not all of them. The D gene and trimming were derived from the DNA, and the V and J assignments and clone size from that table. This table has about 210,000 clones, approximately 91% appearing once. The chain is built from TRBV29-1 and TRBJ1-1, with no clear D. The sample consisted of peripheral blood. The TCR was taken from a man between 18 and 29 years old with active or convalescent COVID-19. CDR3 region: CSVDGRKNTEAFF. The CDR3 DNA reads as TGCAGCGTTGACGGCAGGAAGAACACTGAAGCTTTCTTT.